The 17 T cell receptor beta chains below were found in one sample sequenced in a study of blood T cell repertoires in COVID-19. This table comes from immunoSEQ multiplex PCR, and its TCRdb copy is limited to in-frame clones, with some not included. Of roughly 180,000 clones detected, about 90% appear once; the ten largest clones hold more than 20%. Sequencing was performed on peripheral blood. These receptors all come from a man in his sixties or seventies with active or convalescent COVID-19.

The chain recombines TRBV27 with TRBJ2-1; TRBD1 might be the D (6 bases). Trimming took 2 bases from V and 3 from J, leaving 32 bases between them. CDR1 and CDR2 from the germline V gene are MNHEY and SMNVEV (reference sequence). The CDR3 runs 22 residues. The CDR3 sequence: CASSLRFIVRAGANRGYNEQFF. CDR3 nucleotide sequence: TGTGCCAGCAGTTTACGGTTTATCGTCAGGGCAGGGGCGAATCGAGGCTACAATGAGCAGTTCTTC.

The chain joins TRBV10-2 to TRBJ2-5; perhaps TRBD1 as D (5 bases). Germline assignment: CDR1 WSHSY and CDR2 SAAADI. V lost 9 bases and J lost 5, with 19 bases in between. The CDR3 loop spans 14 amino acids. CDR3 sequence: CASVRGTFTETQYF. The DNA for the CDR3 is TGCGCCAGTGTAAGGGGAACGTTCACTGAGACCCAGTACTTC.

This clone was counted only a few times. CDR3: CASSLGTIATNEKLFF. DNA for the CDR3: TGCGCCAGCAGCTTGGGGACAATTGCAACTAATGAAAAACTGTTTTTT. V is TRBV5-1 and J is TRBJ1-4, with D perhaps TRBD1 (5 bases). CDR3 size: 16 residues. Germline-derived CDR1 and CDR2 are SGHRS and YFSETQ. V lost 0 bases and J lost 0, with 9 bases in between.

The chain recombines TRBV11-2 with TRBJ1-1; the D is unclear. The V and J ends lost 5 bases and 5 bases respectively, with 9 bases between them. CDR3 size: 12 residues. Germline V gives CDR1 SGHAT, CDR2 FQNNGV. In DNA, the CDR3 is TGTGCCAGCAGCCTGATGCGAACTGAAGCTTTCTTT. Translation gives CASSLMRTEAFF.

The gene calls are TRBV5-5 and TRBJ1-4, with D perhaps matching TRBD1 (6 bases). The germline CDR1 and CDR2 sequences are SGHKS and YYEKEE (reference sequence). The germline V and J ends were trimmed by 4 bases and 8 bases, with 18 bases remaining between them. The CDR3 contains 15 residues. The CDR3 reads CASSPLGGAGEKLFF. Written as DNA, the CDR3 is TGTGCCAGCAGCCCGTTGGGGGGGGCAGGGGAAAAACTGTTTTTT.

The chain uses TRBV29-1 and TRBJ2-5, with D possibly being TRBD1 (8 bases). Germline lookup yields CDR1 SQVTM and CDR2 ANQGSEA. This CDR3 spans 14 amino acids. The V and J ends lost 5 bases and 5 bases respectively, with 18 bases between them. Written as DNA, the CDR3 is TGCAGCGTTTCTTGGACAGGGAGGGTGGAGACCCAGTACTTC. Its translation: CSVSWTGRVETQYF.

The genes are TRBV2 and TRBJ2-3; 8 bases align to TRBD1. After removal of 5 bases from V and 3 bases from J, the junction contained 10 bases not matched to a gene. Per the germline V gene, CDR1 is SNHLY and CDR2 is FYNNEI. This CDR3 contains 16 residues. CDR3 residues: CASSSDRVGWTDTQYF. The CDR3, as DNA: TGTGCCAGCAGTTCGGACAGGGTCGGGTGGACAGATACGCAGTATTTT.

The table lists this clone with a count of one. This sequence joins TRBV6-2 or TRBV6-3 and TRBJ1-1; unclear D gene. V was clipped by 5 bases and J by 1 base, with 17 bases between them. This CDR3 is 16 amino acids long. Germline V lookup: CDR1 MNHEY, CDR2 SVGEGT. The DNA of the CDR3 is TGTGCCAGCAGTGCTAATCCCGCCCATGGGAACACTGAAGCTTTCTTT. It yields the protein CASSANPAHGNTEAFF.

J is TRBJ2-4 and V is TRBV5-1, with 8 nucleotides matching TRBD1. CDR1 and CDR2 from the germline V gene are SGHRS and YFSETQ. This CDR3 has 16 amino acids. Unmatched junction bases numbered 11, after V lost 3 bases and J lost 6 bases. The CDR3 bases are TGCGCCAGCAGCTCCACCGGGACAGGTGGTCGAAACATTCAGTACTTC. It is translated as CASSSTGTGGRNIQYF.

V gene TRBV19 combines with J gene TRBJ2-3; 11 bases map to TRBD2. Germline CDR1 reads LNHDA; CDR2 reads SQIVND (reference sequence). Trimming cost V 6 bases and J 2 bases; bases outside gene matches: 4. The CDR3 spans 15 residues. CDR3 coding DNA: TGTGCCAGTAGCCTACTAGCGGGGGACACAGATACGCAGTATTTT. This codes for CASSLLAGDTDTQYF.

The V call is TRBV7-8, the J call TRBJ1-4; D gene ambiguous. CDR3 length: 16 amino acids. The germline gives CDR1 SGHVS, CDR2 FQNEAQ. V lost 5 bases and J lost 3, with 16 bases in between. The CDR3 is CASSKRRVGSNEKLFF. The CDR3 region has the DNA TGTGCCAGCAGCAAAAGGAGGGTCGGGTCTAATGAAAAACTGTTTTTT.

Notes on this clone: At the DNA level, this CDR3 is encoded by other sequences in the same sample as well. V and J are TRBV5-1 and TRBJ2-1; 10 bases map to TRBD1. This CDR3 region has 14 residues. From germline, CDR1 is SGHRS and CDR2 YFSETQ. Trimming removed 0 bases from V and 7 bases from J; junction bases left unmatched: 1. DNA for the CDR3: TGCGCCAGCAGCTTGGGACAGGGGGCTAATGAGCAGTTCTTC. Protein: CASSLGQGANEQFF.

The chain recombines TRBV30 with TRBJ1-1, with D possibly being TRBD1 (6 bases). In germline, CDR1 is GTSNPN, CDR2 SVGIG (reference sequence). Trimming took off 2 bases at V and 0 bases at J, with 13 bases between the two ends. The CDR3 consists of 15 residues. DNA of the CDR3: TGTGCCTGGAGTTGGGGGGGCCCAATGAACACTGAAGCTTTCTTT. Its protein is CAWSWGGPMNTEAFF.

Only a few counts were recorded for this clone. The chain has TRBV7-7 and TRBJ1-3; 7 positions agree with TRBD1. The CDR3 consists of 18 residues. Germline V gene lookup returns CDR1 SSHAT and CDR2 FNYEAQ (reference sequence). J gave up 0 bases and V 5 bases, and 13 bases lay outside the gene matches. The CDR3 loop reads CASSPHPGQLISGNTIYF. Written as DNA, the CDR3 is TGTGCCAGCAGCCCGCACCCGGGACAGCTGATCTCTGGAAACACCATATATTTT.

The chain links TRBV4-3 to TRBJ1-6, with unresolved D. This CDR3 region has 16 residues. CDR1 and CDR2 from the germline V gene are LGHNA and YSLEER. V lost 0 bases and J 1 base, leaving 7 bases between the germline ends. The CDR3 here is CASSQDRQSYNSPLHF. CDR3 in DNA: TGCGCCAGCAGCCAAGACCGACAATCCTATAATTCACCCCTCCACTTT.

The chain uses TRBV2 and TRBJ2-5, with 9 bases fitting TRBD1. Germline V lookup: CDR1 SNHLY, CDR2 FYNNEI. Trimming removed 5 bases from V and 4 bases from J; junction bases left unmatched: 8. CDR3 length: 15 amino acids. Here the CDR3 reads CASSRDREYAETQYF. As DNA, the CDR3 is TGTGCCAGCAGTCGGGACAGGGAATATGCAGAGACCCAGTACTTC.

This chain connects TRBV6-5 to TRBJ2-3; no firm D call. The germline V gene has CDR1 MNHEY and CDR2 SVGAGI. The CDR3 sequence is 16 residues long. Deletions cut 0 bases from V and 2 bases from J, with 12 bases between. The CDR3: CASSYSYPENTDTQYF. The CDR3 nucleotides read TGTGCCAGCAGTTACTCATACCCGGAGAACACAGATACGCAGTATTTT.